Listed here are 26 T cell receptor beta chains from one sample, sequenced in a study of high-grade serous ovarian cancer treatment subgroups listed by TCRdb under 2021. Libraries were made using the immunoSEQ multiplex PCR assay. As stored in TCRdb, this immuneACCESS dataset retains in-frame rearrangements with V and J assigned. A fraction of the clones does not appear; measured against another copy, unresolved V genes explain less than half of the discrepancy, and the remainder lacks a known reason. This sample holds 5,800 or so clones; about 70% were observed only once. The top ten clones comprise 13% to 15% of the sample. The tumor samples were collected prior to definitive surgery or chemotherapy. The sequencing sample was made of tumor tissue. The receptor source for this set is a human donor with high-grade serous ovarian cancer.

The V call is TRBV4-3, the J call TRBJ2-1; 7 bases line up with TRBD2. J lost 4 bases, V lost 1 base, and 4 bases had no gene match. Germline V gene lookup returns CDR1 LGHNA and CDR2 YSLEER. The CDR3 loop spans 15 amino acids. The CDR3 coding sequence is TGCGCCAGCAGCCAAGCGCGGGGGAGTTACAATGAGCAGTTCTTC. Translating it yields CASSQARGSYNEQFF.

This clone was found a few times. The V and J genes are TRBV6-5 and TRBJ2-2; no clear D. CDR1 is MNHEY, CDR2 SVGAGI, per germline. Trimming took off 3 bases at V and 5 bases at J, with 4 bases between the two ends. The length of the CDR3 is 12 residues. The chain's CDR3 is CASSYRTGELFF. The CDR3 DNA reads TGTGCCAGCAGTTATAGGACCGGGGAGCTGTTTTTT.

This chain links TRBV28 with TRBJ1-6; a weak D match, TRBD1 (5 bases). The CDR3 is 14 residues long. Per germline, CDR1 MDHEN and CDR2 SYDVKM. V dropped 4 bases and J dropped 10 bases, with 14 bases sitting between them. The CDR3 DNA follows: TGTGCCAGCAGTTCGGGGGGGGTCTGGTCACCCCTCCACTTT. This encodes CASSSGGVWSPLHF.

The chain couples TRBV11-3 to TRBJ2-7, with 16 bases that match TRBD2. Germline lookup yields CDR1 SGHNT and CDR2 YENEEA. This CDR3 is 13 amino acids long. The trim removed 11 bases at V and 12 bases at J, leaving 10 bases unmatched. The CDR3 protein is CASWGTSGGAWYF. The CDR3 DNA reads as TGTGCCTCCTGGGGGACTAGCGGGGGGGCATGGTACTTC.

The V call is TRBV7-9, the J call TRBJ1-3; no definite D call. With 1 base removed from V and 0 bases from J, the gap between germline ends came to 10 bases. Germline V gives CDR1 SEHNR, CDR2 FQNEAQ (reference sequence). The CDR3 consists of 16 residues. This chain's CDR3 is CASSLVVRTSGNTIYF. The DNA for the CDR3 is TGTGCCAGCAGCTTAGTAGTCAGAACCTCTGGAAACACCATATATTTT.

The chain uses TRBV7-9 and TRBJ1-6, with TRBD1 matching 12 bases. Germline V CDR1 and CDR2: SEHNR, FQNEAQ (reference sequence). V trimming: 4 bases; J trimming: 9 bases; junction bases outside the gene matches: 7. CDR3 length equals 16 residues. CDR3 protein: CASSSVGQGASSPLHF. CDR3 in DNA: TGTGCCAGCAGCTCCGTGGGACAGGGGGCTAGTTCACCCCTCCACTTT.

The chain combines TRBV7-2 with TRBJ1-6; D call uncertain. V was cut by 1 base and J by 10 bases, with 11 bases left in between. The CDR3 spans 14 residues. Germline CDR1 is SGHTA and CDR2 is FQGNSA. The DNA of the CDR3 is TGTGCCAGCAGCTTAGACGGCCTCCCATCACCCCTCCACTTT. This codes for CASSLDGLPSPLHF.

DNA of the CDR3: TGCGCCAGCAGCCCCCCGGGGTCGGCAGATACGCAGTATTTT. Translation: CASSPPGSADTQYF. This chain links TRBV4-1 with TRBJ2-3; possible D gene TRBD2, 5 bases. The germline V gene has CDR1 MGHRA and CDR2 YSYEKL. The CDR3 spans 14 residues. Deletions cut 4 bases from V and 4 bases from J, with 12 bases between.

This clone was detected only a few times. The J gene is TRBJ1-6, the V gene TRBV14; 8 bases are shared with TRBD1. The CDR3 consists of 15 residues. V lost 4 bases, J lost 10 bases, and 9 bases stayed unmatched. CDR1 is SGHDN, CDR2 FVKESK, per germline. This CDR3 is CASSLGQARTSPLHF. Written as DNA, the CDR3 is TGTGCCAGCAGCCTGGGACAGGCCCGAACCTCACCCCTCCACTTT.

This chain joins TRBV7-2 and TRBJ2-2, with no clear D. In germline, CDR1 is SGHTA, CDR2 FQGNSA. The CDR3 has 14 amino acids. Trimming shortened V by 5 bases and J by 0 bases, and 7 bases separated the two germline ends. CDR3 in amino acids: CASSPDTNTGELFF. In DNA, the CDR3 is TGTGCCAGCAGCCCGGATACGAACACCGGGGAGCTGTTTTTT. Supplemented by reference TRBV7-2 and TRBJ2-2, the full variable domain reads GAGVSQSPSNKVTEKGKDVELRCDPISGHTALYWYRQSLGQGLEFLIYFQGNSAPDKSGLPSDRFSAERTGGSVSTLTIQRTQQEDSAVYLCASSPDTNTGELFFGEGSRLTVL.

This clone occurred a few times. The chain combines TRBV7-2 with TRBJ1-2; D remains unclear. Trimming took 1 base from V and 2 from J, leaving 8 bases between them. Germline CDR1 SGHTA, CDR2 FQGNSA. The CDR3 extends over 14 amino acids. The CDR3 sequence is CASSLEAVNYGYTF. The CDR3 DNA is TGTGCCAGCAGCTTAGAGGCAGTAAACTATGGCTACACCTTC.

J is TRBJ1-2 and V is TRBV20-1; a possible D gene is TRBD1 (6 bases). The CDR3 contains 10 residues. Per the germline V gene, CDR1 is DFQATT and CDR2 is SNEGSKA (reference sequence). V was cut by 4 bases and J by 7 bases, with 7 bases left in between. The CDR3 loop reads CSATGAGYTF. DNA for the CDR3: TGCAGTGCTACAGGGGCTGGCTACACCTTC.

In regard to this clone: Other DNA sequences in the sample encode the same CDR3. The chain combines TRBV9 with TRBJ1-1; D gene uncertain. Germline assignment: CDR1 SGDLS and CDR2 YYNGEE. The CDR3 is 13 residues long. The V and J ends lost 3 bases and 0 bases respectively, with 6 bases between them. CDR3 nucleotides: TGTGCCAGCAGCGCTACAGTGAACACTGAAGCTTTCTTT. Its translation: CASSATVNTEAFF.

V and J are TRBV7-2 and TRBJ1-5; D possibly corresponds to TRBD1 (6 bases). The CDR3 has 14 residues. Germline V gene data show CDR1 as SGHTA and CDR2 as FQGNSA. The V end lost 4 bases, the J end lost 6 bases, and 13 bases lay between the germline ends. Written as DNA, the CDR3 is TGTGCCAGCAGCTCTCAAAGGGGGTCTCAGCCCCAGCATTTT. Its protein product is CASSSQRGSQPQHF.

This clone was detected a few times. The rearrangement links TRBV18 to TRBJ1-1; D ambiguous. V was pared by 6 bases and J by 2 bases, with 13 bases between. The CDR3 has 14 residues. Germline V CDR1 and CDR2: KGHSH, LQKENI. The CDR3 reads CASSAAFGNTEAFF. In DNA, the CDR3 is TGTGCCAGCTCGGCTGCGTTCGGAAACACTGAAGCTTTCTTT.

This sequence joins TRBV5-1 and TRBJ2-7, with TRBD1 as a possible D gene (5 bases). The CDR3 loop spans 14 amino acids. Germline V CDR1 and CDR2: SGHRS, YFSETQ. The germline V and J ends were trimmed by 0 bases and 2 bases, with 9 bases remaining between them. The DNA of the CDR3 is TGCGCCAGCAGCTTGGCGATGGGGCCCTACGAGCAGTACTTC. Its protein product is CASSLAMGPYEQYF.

V usage is TRBV4-3 and J usage is TRBJ2-6; D call uncertain. CDR1 is LGHNA and CDR2 is YSLEER in the germline V gene. V was clipped by 0 bases and J by 0 bases, with 12 bases between them. The CDR3 runs 18 residues. The CDR3 DNA is TGCGCCAGCAGCCAAGACAGCACGGGCCGCTCTGGGGCCAACGTCCTGACTTTC. Its protein is CASSQDSTGRSGANVLTF.

This rearrangement joins TRBV4-2 to TRBJ1-3; no firm D call. Per germline, CDR1 LGHNA and CDR2 YNFKEQ. This CDR3 is 14 amino acids long. V lost 1 base to trimming and J lost 5 bases, with 9 bases between them. CDR3 residues: CASSQGNSRNTIYF. The DNA of the CDR3 is TGTGCCAGCAGCCAAGGCAACAGTAGAAACACCATATATTTT.

This clone appeared a few times. J is TRBJ1-6 and V is TRBV7-6; D not resolved. The ends were cut back, 5 bases at V and 10 bases at J, with 12 bases in the middle. CDR3 length: 13 amino acids. Germline loops: CDR1 SGHVS, CDR2 FNYEAQ. The CDR3 loop reads CASSALEESPLHF. DNA of the CDR3: TGTGCCAGCAGCGCGCTGGAGGAGTCACCCCTCCACTTT.

The chain has TRBV14 and TRBJ2-1; 15 bases are shared with TRBD2. V lost 3 bases and J lost 6; bases outside the gene matches: 15. The germline V gene has CDR1 SGHDN and CDR2 FVKESK. The CDR3 consists of 20 residues. CDR3 protein: CASSHVTGLAGGPVSNEQFF. The CDR3 DNA reads as TGTGCCAGCAGCCATGTTACAGGACTAGCGGGGGGGCCGGTCTCCAATGAGCAGTTCTTC.

This clone was counted between two and nine times. This chain links TRBV28 with TRBJ1-1; D ambiguous. Germline loops: CDR1 MDHEN, CDR2 SYDVKM. This CDR3 has 15 amino acids. Trimming took 6 bases from V and 0 from J, leaving 14 bases between them. This chain's CDR3 is CASRPIRVLNTEAFF. CDR3 sequence (DNA): TGTGCCAGCAGACCTATAAGGGTTCTGAACACTGAAGCTTTCTTT.

CDR3 amino acids: CASSWTGSSYEQYF. CDR3 bases: TGTGCCAGCAGTTGGACAGGGTCTTCCTACGAGCAGTACTTC. The chain links TRBV27 to TRBJ2-7; TRBD1 matches 8 bases. This CDR3 is built from 14 residues. Germline V lookup: CDR1 MNHEY, CDR2 SMNVEV (reference sequence). The J segment lost 1 base and the V segment lost 4 bases, leaving 3 bases of the junction unmatched.

This chain connects TRBV7-2 to TRBJ1-1; D unclear. Germline V CDR1 and CDR2: SGHTA, FQGNSA. Trimming removed 1 base from V and 0 bases from J, with 12 bases in between. The CDR3 has 16 amino acids. CDR3: CASSLGGQWLNTEAFF. The CDR3 nucleotides are TGTGCCAGCAGCTTAGGAGGCCAGTGGCTGAACACTGAAGCTTTCTTT.

This chain uses TRBV5-8 with TRBJ1-2; 7 nucleotides agree with TRBD1. This CDR3 is built from 15 residues. Trimming cost V 4 bases and J 0 bases; bases outside gene matches: 6. Germline CDR1 reads SGHTS; CDR2 reads YDEGEE. The CDR3 spells CASSLATGANYGYTF. CDR3 in DNA: TGTGCCAGCAGCCTGGCAACAGGGGCTAACTATGGCTACACCTTC. The full variable domain, its missing parts supplied by reference TRBV5-8 and TRBJ1-2, is EAGVTQSPTHLIKTRGQQATLRCSPISGHTSVYWYQQALGLGLQFLLWYDEGEERNRGNFPPRFSGRQFPNYSSELNVNALELEDSALYLCASSLATGANYGYTFGSGTRLTVV.

The chain is built from TRBV7-9 and TRBJ2-7; D uncertain. The V gene's germline CDR1 is SEHNR and CDR2 FQNEAQ (reference sequence). Trimming took off 2 bases at V and 5 bases at J, with 10 bases between the two ends. The CDR3 is 13 residues long. CDR3: CASSLTVGDEQYF. The CDR3 DNA follows: TGTGCCAGCAGCTTAACTGTAGGCGACGAGCAGTACTTC.

The chain combines TRBV11-2 with TRBJ2-1, with 8 bases matching TRBD2. The V segment lost 3 bases and the J segment 5 bases; nucleotides outside the gene matches: 6. Germline CDR1 reads SGHAT; CDR2 reads FQNNGV. The CDR3 has 15 amino acids. The CDR3 DNA reads TGTGCCAGCAGCTTGACCCGGGGGGGGAACAATGAGCAGTTCTTC. It is translated as CASSLTRGGNNEQFF.